The 17 T cell receptor beta chains below were found in one sample sequenced in a study of post-analysis software for immune sequencing data. TCR beta cDNA libraries included unique molecular identifiers. TCRdb recomputed calls from the PCR reads with MiXCR, one row per CDR3 protein. The table lists about 810,000 distinct CDR3 sequences, around 53% of them singletons, with approximately 4.4% in the top ten. Study results and caveats: In patients, roughly five TRBV segments were more frequent than in controls, with TRBV5-6, TRBV5-1 and TRBV20-1 among them.

Which antigens these TCRs recognize remains unknown. The sample taken for sequencing was blood. These receptor sequences come from a girl under 18 with multiple sclerosis.

The rearrangement joins TRBV20-1 to TRBJ2-5, with a weak D call TRBD2 (5 bases). The CDR3 has 12 residues. CDR1 and CDR2 (germline): DFQATT, SNEGSKA (reference sequence). The V gene lost 7 bases and the J gene lost 1 base, with 10 bases spanning the gap. The CDR3 sequence is CSGNRGQETQYF. CDR3 DNA sequence: TGCAGTGGCAACCGGGGCCAAGAGACCCAGTACTTC.

This chain connects TRBV6-5 to TRBJ2-7; 7 nucleotides align to TRBD2. Germline CDR1 and CDR2: MNHEY and SVGAGI. The V gene end was trimmed by 7 bases and the J gene end by 5 bases; junction bases not matched to a gene: 11. The CDR3 has 14 amino acids. The DNA for the CDR3 is TGTGCCAGCACCAAGGGAGGGGAAATCAACGAGCAGTACTTC. Translating it yields CASTKGGEINEQYF.

The chain joins TRBV10-3 to TRBJ2-3; D may match TRBD1 or TRBD2 (5 bases each). CDR3 length equals 12 residues. The V end was cut by 11 bases, the J end by 5 bases, with 14 bases between. Per germline, CDR1 ENHRY and CDR2 SYGVKD. CDR3 DNA: TGTGCCCACAGAGGGGATGAAGATACGCAGTATTTT. Translated, it gives CAHRGDEDTQYF.

The chain recombines TRBV7-3 with TRBJ2-1; D may be TRBD1 or TRBD2 (6 bases each). This CDR3 comprises 17 residues. V was clipped by 0 bases and J by 9 bases, with 21 bases between them. The germline V gene has CDR1 SGHTA and CDR2 FQGTGA. CDR3 region: CASSLTGAGLLTSEQFF. As DNA, the CDR3 is TGTGCCAGCAGCTTAACGGGGGCAGGACTATTAACAAGTGAGCAGTTCTTC.

This clonotype showed up just a few times. This chain uses TRBV29-1 with TRBJ1-1, with D possibly matching TRBD1 (6 bases). CDR3 length equals 12 residues. Trimming took off 4 bases at V and 4 bases at J, with 10 bases between the two ends. The germline V gene has CDR1 SQVTM and CDR2 ANQGSEA. The CDR3 sequence is CSVAGASTEAFF. In nucleotides, the CDR3 is TGCAGCGTTGCAGGGGCGAGCACTGAAGCTTTCTTT.

The chain has TRBV20-1 and TRBJ1-2; TRBD1 might be the D (6 bases). Trimming pared 6 bases from V and 4 bases from J, leaving 18 bases between. Germline loops: CDR1 DFQATT, CDR2 SNEGSKA (reference sequence). The CDR3 consists of 14 residues. The CDR3 protein is CSALPAGAGYGYTF. In DNA form, the CDR3 reads TGCAGTGCCCTTCCCGCAGGGGCTGGCTATGGCTACACCTTC.

This clonotype came up once. The gene calls are TRBV20-1 and TRBJ2-3, with 9 bases matching TRBD2. This CDR3 has 13 residues. The germline V gene encodes CDR1 DFQATT and CDR2 SNEGSKA (reference sequence). Unmatched junction bases numbered 3, after V lost 6 bases and J lost 2 bases. CDR3 nucleotide sequence: TGCAGTGCCCTGGGACTAGCCACAGATACGCAGTATTTT. It yields the protein CSALGLATDTQYF.

The V call is TRBV12-3 or TRBV12-4, the J call TRBJ1-1; D not certain. Trimming took 6 bases from V and 4 from J, leaving 18 bases between them. The CDR3 contains 15 residues. The CDR3 DNA reads as TGTGCCAGCAGAATTCCTAGTGGTGGAGGCACTGAAGCTTTCTTT. Translation gives CASRIPSGGGTEAFF.

This chain uses TRBV7-2 with TRBJ2-7; the match to TRBD2 covers 10 bases. V shed 3 bases and J 0 bases; nucleotides not matched to a gene: 5. This CDR3 spans 16 amino acids. Germline values: CDR1 SGHTA, CDR2 FQGNSA. The CDR3 region has the DNA TGTGCCAGCAGCTTTTGGACTAGCGGACGCTCCTACGAGCAGTACTTC. It specifies CASSFWTSGRSYEQYF.

The J gene is TRBJ1-2, the V gene TRBV18; perhaps TRBD1 as D (6 bases). The V end was cut by 2 bases, the J end by 8 bases, with 12 bases between. Germline V lookup: CDR1 KGHSH, CDR2 LQKENI. The CDR3 has 13 amino acids. CDR3 region: CASSPGAGDGYTF. The CDR3 DNA reads as TGTGCCAGCTCACCAGGGGCAGGGGACGGCTACACCTTC.

The chain is built from TRBV7-9 and TRBJ1-6; D might be TRBD1 (6 bases). Per germline, CDR1 SEHNR and CDR2 FQNEAQ (reference sequence). The V gene lost 5 bases and the J gene lost 9 bases, with 11 bases spanning the gap. This CDR3 has 13 amino acids. CDR3 in DNA: TGTGCCAGCAGCCGGGACATCAGTTCACCCCTCCACTTT. Protein product: CASSRDISSPLHF.

This chain connects TRBV29-1 to TRBJ2-4; no clear D. Matching the DNA end better, TRBJ2-7 makes the J call doubtful. The CDR3 runs 13 residues. From germline, CDR1 is SQVTM and CDR2 ANQGSEA. The CDR3 loop is CSVERDSSDEQYF. CDR3 DNA: TGCAGCGTTGAGAGAGACTCCTCGGACGAGCAGTACTTC.

V is TRBV5-5 and J is TRBJ2-2; the match to TRBD1 covers 7 bases. The V segment lost 6 bases and the J segment 1 base; nucleotides outside the gene matches: 6. Germline loops: CDR1 SGHKS, CDR2 YYEKEE (reference sequence). This CDR3 is 15 amino acids long. CDR3 protein: CASIPDRENTGELFF. CDR3 sequence (DNA): TGTGCCAGCATTCCCGACAGGGAGAACACCGGGGAGCTGTTTTTT.

V gene TRBV28 combines with J gene TRBJ2-7, with 9 bases aligning to TRBD2. The CDR3 totals 14 residues. V shed 5 bases and J 2 bases; nucleotides not matched to a gene: 4. Germline V CDR1 and CDR2: MDHEN, SYDVKM. The CDR3 sequence is CASSKLAGTYEQYF. CDR3 sequence (DNA): TGTGCCAGCAGTAAACTAGCGGGTACCTACGAGCAGTACTTC.

This clonotype has only a few counts. The chain links TRBV7-9 to TRBJ2-1; 11 positions agree with TRBD2. V dropped 8 bases and J dropped 0; count of bases not matched to a gene: 6. This CDR3 is 16 amino acids long. Germline values: CDR1 SEHNR, CDR2 FQNEAQ (reference sequence). The DNA of the CDR3 is TGTGCCAGCGGGGGGACTAGCGGAAGCTCCTACAATGAGCAGTTCTTC. This gives the protein CASGGTSGSSYNEQFF.

The V call is TRBV27, the J call TRBJ2-5; no reliable D call. With 4 bases removed from V and 0 bases from J, the gap between germline ends came to 6 bases. Looked up from germline, CDR1 is MNHEY and CDR2 is SMNVEV (reference sequence). The CDR3 sequence is 13 residues long. The CDR3 DNA reads as TGTGCCAGCAGTTCCTATTACCAAGAGACCCAGTACTTC. Translated: CASSSYYQETQYF.

The chain combines TRBV5-1 with TRBJ2-4; D is undetermined. The J call may be in error: the DNA end matches TRBJ2-7 better. Per the germline V gene, CDR1 is SGHRS and CDR2 is YFSETQ. The CDR3 contains 15 residues. As DNA, the CDR3 is TGCGCCAGCAGCTTGCGAGCCGCCGACCGGGACGAGCAGTACTTC. Translating gives CASSLRAADRDEQYF.